A single sample is the source of the 7 T cell receptor beta chains below, sequenced in a study of T cell responses to AZD1222 COVID-19 vaccine. TCRdb keeps only in-frame clones here, not all; method: immunoSEQ multiplex PCR. This repertoire shows about 79,000 clones, around 84% found once; its top ten account for 22%. This specimen consisted of peripheral blood, obtained on day 0 of AZD1222 vaccination. The receptors shown here come from an adult in good health.

This clone was picked up a small number of times. J is TRBJ2-7 and V is TRBV2; D gene ambiguous. The germline CDR1 and CDR2 sequences are SNHLY and FYNNEI. This CDR3 is 14 amino acids long. V was trimmed by 6 bases and J by 6 bases, leaving 18 bases between them. The chain's CDR3 is CASRRIGARSEQYF. In DNA form, the CDR3 reads TGTGCCAGCAGACGGATCGGAGCGAGGAGCGAGCAGTACTTC.

The V and J genes are TRBV2 and TRBJ2-7, with a weak D call TRBD1 (5 bases). Trimming removed 6 bases from V and 2 bases from J, with 14 bases in between. The CDR3 has 14 residues. Germline values: CDR1 SNHLY, CDR2 FYNNEI. The CDR3 sequence is CASSESKGPYEQYF. CDR3 bases: TGTGCCAGCAGCGAGTCAAAGGGGCCCTACGAGCAGTACTTC.

This chain links TRBV7-9 with TRBJ1-1, with D maybe TRBD1 (6 bases). Germline V lookup: CDR1 SEHNR, CDR2 FQNEAQ (reference sequence). Trimming removed 3 bases from V and 1 base from J, with 12 bases in between. The CDR3 contains 15 residues. The CDR3 sequence is CASSFSRGWNTEAFF. The CDR3 coding sequence is TGTGCCAGCAGCTTTTCCAGGGGATGGAACACTGAAGCTTTCTTT.

The CDR3 bases are TGTGCCAGCAGCAGAGTTCGGGTCTGGGGTTCCCCCCTCCACTTT. Protein product: CASSRVRVWGSPLHF. The chain is built from TRBV21-1 and TRBJ1-6. TRBV21-1 has pseudogene status. CDR3 length equals 15 residues.

The chain links TRBV6-5 to TRBJ2-3; a weak D match, TRBD2 (5 bases). From germline, CDR1 is MNHEY and CDR2 SVGAGI. V shed 6 bases and J shed 2 bases, with 9 bases lying between them. CDR3 length: 13 residues. The CDR3 is CASRDFSTDTQYF. The DNA for the CDR3 is TGTGCCAGCAGGGACTTTTCCACAGATACGCAGTATTTT.

The CDR3 DNA is TGCGCCAGCAGCCCAGGGGATCTGAACACTGAAGCTTTCTTT. Encoded protein: CASSPGDLNTEAFF. V and J are TRBV5-1 and TRBJ1-1, with D possibly TRBD1 on 6 matching bases. The CDR3 consists of 14 residues. Between the trimmed V and J ends, which lost 4 bases and 0 bases, there was a span of 10 bases. CDR1 and CDR2 from the germline V gene are SGHRS and YFSETQ.

The V gene is TRBV19, the J gene TRBJ1-3; D gene ambiguous. CDR1 and CDR2 (germline): LNHDA, SQIVND (reference sequence). V dropped 1 base and J dropped 0 bases, with 7 bases sitting between them. The CDR3 totals 15 residues. The CDR3 here is CASSIGRGSGNTIYF. The CDR3 DNA reads as TGTGCCAGTAGTATAGGCCGGGGCTCTGGAAACACCATATATTTT.